The clone carrying this T cell receptor beta chain came up a few times. The antigen is unknown. The CDR3 has 16 residues. Trimming pared 6 bases from V and 0 bases from J, leaving 15 bases between. The V gene's germline CDR1 is MNHNS and CDR2 SASEGT. This sample stems from a study of post-analysis software for immune sequencing data. As for the study in general: Recorded disease courses covered relapsing-remitting, secondary progressive and progressive-relapsing multiple sclerosis. Some patients had no subtype annotation. Broader study findings: Analysis by F measure revealed that same-batch samples clustered strongly together. Compared with controls, patients showed significantly lower normalized Chao1 diversity. When patients were compared with controls, a handful of TRBV segments were more frequent, TRBV5-6, TRBV5-1 and TRBV20-1 among them.

Each TCR beta cDNA library carried unique molecular identifiers. It was from about 0.98 to 11 million T cells that around 500,000 cDNA molecules came. From the PCR reads, TCRdb called clonotypes with MiXCR, one entry per CDR3 protein. Here the sample spans fewer than 850,000 distinct CDR3 sequences, around 46% being singletons. The chain joins TRBV6-1 to TRBJ2-1; tentatively, D is TRBD1 or TRBD2 (5 bases each). This sequence was found in a girl between 10 and 17 years old with multiple sclerosis. The material sequenced was blood. The DNA for the CDR3 is TGTGCCAGCAGCCCCGGGGCCCGGAGCTCCTACAATGAGCAGTTCTTC. Translated: CASSPGARSSYNEQFF.